This TCR beta chain came from a study of Tregs in tolerant kidney transplant recipients. At the level of the study: Related graft donors supplied nonmyeloablative bone marrow transplants, and mixed chimerism was transient.

As regards this clone: With the read ending 3 residues before the CDR3 end, the germline J gene is used to fill in that end.

The trim removed 5 bases at V and 5 bases at J, leaving 7 bases unmatched. The CDR3 covers 15 residues. Per germline, CDR1 SGHAT and CDR2 FQNNGV. Thawed PBMCs were FACS-sorted into unstimulated CD4+CD25+CD127- regulatory T cells, CD4+CD25- non-regulatory cells, CD4 and CD8 cells. Method: immunoSEQ multiplex PCR; TCRdb's copy keeps in-frame clones and lacks some. The sample holds 48,000 or so clones. This clonotype was obtained from a human donor who received a combined kidney and bone marrow transplant. The V call is TRBV11-2, the J call TRBJ2-1, with TRBD1 identical over 9 bases. The sequencing here drew on CD4+ T cells from blood, taken before the transplant. CDR3 DNA, as far as it was read: TGTGCCAGCAGCGCACAGGGGGCTATCGACAATGAG. Its protein is CASSAQGAIDNE. The whole CDR3 region reads CASSAQGAIDNEQFF.